This TCR beta chain was sequenced during a study of T cell responses to AZD1222 COVID-19 vaccine. Study-wide results and caveats: CD4 TCRs associated with vaccination spanned spike, dominating at 160-218 and 743-854. Samples come after the peak T cell response, not at day 14. Possibly, clonal diversity was underestimated; donors were largely white British and included more females.

This table comes from immunoSEQ multiplex PCR, and its TCRdb copy is limited to in-frame clones, with some not included. This sample carries 120,000 to 150,000 clones, 88% of them seen once, and the ten largest clones take about 5.4%. The sample holds one count of this clone. Its antigen is not known. The receptor was isolated from an adult who received the MenACWY meningococcal vaccine as a control. This specimen was peripheral blood, taken 28 days after the second dose of the MenACWY control vaccine.

This CDR3 is CASTGPAGAYEQYF. CDR3 sequence (DNA): TGTGCCAGCACCGGTCCCGCGGGAGCCTACGAGCAGTACTTC. V usage is TRBV28 and J usage is TRBJ2-7; 7 bases match TRBD2. Germline V gene sequence: CDR1 MDHEN, CDR2 SYDVKM. The CDR3 loop spans 14 amino acids. Losses at the gene ends were 7 bases for V and 2 bases for J; bases not matched to a gene: 8.